A single sample is the source of the 12 T cell receptor beta chains below, sequenced in a study of blood T cell repertoires in COVID-19. Profiling relied on immunoSEQ multiplex PCR, and the TCRdb table lists in-frame clones only, not all of them. There are around 280,000 clones in the sample; around 81% occur only once, and 4.1% lies in the top ten. The sample was peripheral blood. These receptors came from a woman between 50 and 59 years old with active or convalescent COVID-19.

The chain combines TRBV4-1 with TRBJ1-1, with D maybe TRBD1 (5 bases). The CDR3 totals 16 residues. Trimming shortened V by 3 bases and J by 10 bases, and 24 bases separated the two germline ends. CDR1 and CDR2 from the germline V gene are MGHRA and YSYEKL. CDR3 bases: TGCGCCAGCAGCCAGGACGCGATGGGACTTCTCAGGGCAGCTTTCTTT. Its translation is CASSQDAMGLLRAAFF.

The chain is built from TRBV19 and TRBJ1-2; TRBD1 aligns across 10 bases. With 6 bases clipped from V and 4 bases from J, the junction kept 11 bases outside the gene matches. The CDR3 is 16 amino acids. Germline V gives CDR1 LNHDA, CDR2 SQIVND (reference sequence). CDR3 loop: CASSVLWDRGGYGYTF. As DNA, the CDR3 is TGTGCCAGTAGCGTACTATGGGACAGGGGAGGCTATGGCTACACCTTC.

The J gene is TRBJ2-3, the V gene TRBV4-1, with TRBD2 as a possible D gene (6 bases). V lost 1 base to trimming and J lost 5 bases, with 13 bases between them. The CDR3 totals 15 residues. Germline V CDR1 and CDR2: MGHRA, YSYEKL. DNA for the CDR3: TGCGCCAGCAGCCAAGTGGAGGGTATCCGAGATACGCAGTATTTT. This sequence encodes CASSQVEGIRDTQYF.

This clone was seen once. The V gene is TRBV6-5, the J gene TRBJ2-7; 9 positions match TRBD1. Germline V gene data show CDR1 as MNHEY and CDR2 as SVGAGI. With 6 bases clipped from V and 1 base from J, the junction kept 4 bases outside the gene matches. This CDR3 has 14 residues. The CDR3 DNA reads TGTGCCAGCAGCCGGGGACAGGGATCCTACGAGCAGTACTTC. Its translation is CASSRGQGSYEQYF.

This clone has only a few counts. The CDR3 nucleotides read TGTGCCAGCAGTTTCGGGCGCCAGGGATTTGGAAACACCATATATTTT. Translated, it gives CASSFGRQGFGNTIYF. The gene calls are TRBV28 and TRBJ1-3, with a tentative D call TRBD1 (5 bases). The V gene lost 3 bases and the J gene lost 3 bases, with 15 bases spanning the gap. The CDR3 has 16 residues. Per germline, CDR1 MDHEN and CDR2 SYDVKM.

V usage is TRBV5-4 and J usage is TRBJ2-7, with D perhaps TRBD1 (6 bases). The germline V gene has CDR1 SGHNT and CDR2 YYREEE (reference sequence). This CDR3 contains 13 residues. Trimming stripped 5 bases from V and 11 bases from J, with 20 bases between. CDR3 residues: CASSLDSVGGEYF. In DNA, the CDR3 is TGTGCCAGCAGTCTGGACAGCGTCGGCGGCGAGTACTTC. Based on the CDR3 plus reference TRBV5-4 and TRBJ2-7, the full variable domain is ETGVTQSPTHLIKTRGQQVTLRCSSQSGHNTVSWYQQALGQGPQFIFQYYREEENGRGNFPPRFSGLQFPNYSSELNVNALELDDSALYLCASSLDSVGGEYFGPGTRLTVT.

The chain uses TRBV7-6 and TRBJ1-1; 10 nucleotides match TRBD1. V lost 2 bases to trimming and J lost 6 bases; unmatched junction nucleotides: 6. CDR3 size: 15 residues. Germline CDR1 SGHVS, CDR2 FNYEAQ. CDR3 region: CASSLFGQGEPEAFF. The CDR3 DNA sequence: TGTGCCAGCAGCTTATTTGGACAGGGGGAGCCTGAAGCTTTCTTT.

The chain uses TRBV30 and TRBJ1-2, with D possibly being TRBD1 (6 bases). This CDR3 has 13 residues. V lost 1 base and J lost 6, with 12 bases in between. Germline V gene sequence: CDR1 GTSNPN, CDR2 SVGIG (reference sequence). The CDR3 loop reads CAWSAWKGDGYTF. The CDR3 bases are TGTGCCTGGAGTGCGTGGAAGGGGGATGGCTACACCTTC. Using reference TRBV30 and TRBJ1-2 for the parts outside the CDR3, the full variable domain is SQTIHQWPATLVQPVGSPLSLECTVEGTSNPNLYWYRQAAGRGLQLLFYSVGIGQISSEVPQNLSASRPQDRQFILSSKKLLLSDSGFYLCAWSAWKGDGYTFGSGTRLTVV.

The CDR3 reads CASSPEGLAGFNTGELFF. CDR3 DNA sequence: TGTGCCAGCAGTCCGGAGGGACTAGCGGGATTCAACACCGGGGAGCTGTTTTTT. The chain couples TRBV28 to TRBJ2-2; 13 nucleotides line up with TRBD2. The CDR3 spans 18 residues. Germline V gene sequence: CDR1 MDHEN, CDR2 SYDVKM. Trimming cost V 5 bases and J 2 bases; bases outside gene matches: 8.

The chain carries TRBV11-2 and TRBJ1-1; D remains ambiguous. The V gene's germline CDR1 is SGHAT and CDR2 FQNNGV. The V end lost 4 bases, the J end lost 12 bases, and 9 bases lay between the germline ends. There are 10 residues in the CDR3. CDR3 region: CASSSGESFF. CDR3 in DNA: TGTGCCAGCAGCTCAGGTGAGTCTTTCTTT.

The rearrangement links TRBV28 to TRBJ1-2; 9 bases fit TRBD1. J was trimmed by 8 bases and V by 6 bases; bases with no gene match: 7. CDR3 size: 13 residues. Germline V gene sequence: CDR1 MDHEN, CDR2 SYDVKM. The CDR3 sequence: CASRNTGGEGYTF. The CDR3 coding sequence is TGTGCCAGCAGAAATACAGGGGGCGAGGGCTACACCTTC.

This clone is a singleton in its sample. The V gene is TRBV28, the J gene TRBJ2-3, with TRBD2 matching 10 bases. Germline assignment: CDR1 MDHEN and CDR2 SYDVKM. Trimming at V came to 6 bases and at J to 2 bases, leaving 11 bases not matched to a gene. This CDR3 has 17 residues. The CDR3 here is CASSRSLGLANTDTQYF. CDR3 in DNA: TGTGCCAGCAGCCGATCCCTGGGACTAGCGAACACAGATACGCAGTATTTT.